This TCR beta chain originates from a study of T-cell memory formation after mild COVID-19. Per the germline V gene, CDR1 is SGHRS and CDR2 is YFSETQ. With V trimmed by 2 bases and J by 5 bases, 6 bases remained unmatched. CDR3 length: 15 residues. Study observations and caveats: Clones that contracted clustered mainly in CM and EM if CD4+ and in EMRA if CD8+. Contracting clones from day 15 to 85 had balanced CD4/CD8; later expanders favoured CD4+.

Worth noting for this clonotype: The antigen remains unidentified.

TCRdb fed the 5' RACE reads into MiXCR, producing one record per CDR3 protein. The sample yields about 560,000 distinct CDR3 sequences, roughly 18% seen once. This chain links TRBV5-1 with TRBJ2-1; 8 nucleotides match TRBD2. The sequencing sample was made of PBMCs or a T cell subset sorted from them (not recorded which). The TCR was taken from an adult woman who had mild COVID-19 (a few samples of this study predate the infection). Cell type and time point are not known. The CDR3: CASSLAGAGDNEQFF. CDR3 DNA: TGCGCCAGCAGCTTAGCGGGAGCCGGGGACAATGAGCAGTTCTTC.